The present TCR beta chain was sequenced within a study of PD-1 blockade in mismatch repair-deficient tumors (dated by TCRdb to about 2017). Turning to the overall study: The trial enrolled about 90 consecutive patients with roughly 13 mismatch repair-deficient cancer types between 2013 and 2016, all previously treated and progressing. Tumor-associated T cell clones in the peripheral blood of patients responding to PD-1 blockade were tracked using deep sequencing of TCR CDR3 regions. Results and caveats for the whole study, not just this receptor: Clones residing in the tumor, which were often undetectable in blood before treatment, expanded quickly after pembrolizumab and then contracted, generally before radiologic responses.

According to the study, the label for this sample's time point signals: peripheral blood before pembrolizumab. Mismatch repair deficiency was established in every enrolled patient by polymerase chain reaction or immunohistochemistry. Three patients who responded to pembrolizumab therapy underwent TCR sequencing. The phase II trial prospectively evaluated PD-1 blockade with pembrolizumab in advanced mismatch repair-deficient cancers, independent of tissue of origin. Peripheral blood T cell samples were gathered serially, both before PD-1 blockade started and at multiple time points afterward. Blood sampling times were expressed in weeks after the first pembrolizumab dose. This clone was seen just once. Its cognate antigen has yet to be identified. No much larger clone is present one base from it, and per-base qualities are unavailable. The cysteine opens and the phenylalanine closes a CDR3 of 16 amino acids. Solely the CDR3 DNA is kept, with 48 bases framed from the first base. The germline V gene (reference sequence) yields SGHNT for CDR1 and YYREEE for CDR2. V loses 4 bases at its end and J loses 9 bases; junction bases beyond the gene matches: 14.

The library was produced with the immunoSEQ multiplex PCR assay. Held by TCRdb, this immuneACCESS table contains in-frame sequences only and omits some clones. Under half of the omission traces to an unresolved V gene where checked; the cause of the rest is unknown. Recorded for this sample are roughly 48,000 clones; over 75% of them occurred a single time. The biggest ten clones account for around 3.5% of the sample. The chain is made from TRBV5-4 and TRBJ2-1; 9 junctional bases match TRBD2. The sample here was PBMCs, taken before pembrolizumab treatment. This receptor was taken from an adult with mismatch repair-deficient cancer. The CDR3: CASSPGGGRGSGEQFF. The bases are TGTGCCAGCAGCCCTGGGGGCGGGAGGGGGTCGGGTGAGCAGTTCTTC.